A selection of T cell receptor beta chains follows, all from one sample in a study of metastatic and nonmetastatic thyroid tumors. TCRdb re-called clones via MiXCR from the PCR reads. The sample yields 20,000 or so clones, 30% to 35% seen once. The sequencing input was adjacent normal tissue. The receptors derive from a female donor with papillary thyroid cancer or a benign thyroid nodule (not recorded which). Some clones in this sample may be carry-over from other donors' samples. CDR3s include the opening cysteine and the closing phenylalanine or tryptophan. D genes are given only for firm matches. The size entry is marked missing in some rows and otherwise reads once, few, many or a size class.

clone_size j_call v_call d_call cdr3_aa cdr3_nt
large TRBJ2-1 TRBV30 NA CAWSQDRYNEQFF TGTGCCTGGAGTCAAGACAGGTACAATGAGCAGTTCTTC
once TRBJ2-7 TRBV7-9 NA CASSFPGVSYEQYF TGTGCCAGCAGCTTCCCAGGGGTGTCCTACGAGCAGTACTTC
medium-sized TRBJ2-1 TRBV7-8 TRBD2 CASSPPGLAGLDEQFF TGTGCCAGCAGCCCACCTGGACTAGCGGGCCTTGATGAGCAGTTCTTC
NA TRBJ2-2 TRBV6-2/TRBV6-3 TRBD2 CASSTGGLDTGELFF TGTGCCAGCAGTACGGGGGGACTTGACACCGGGGAGCTGTTTTTT
NA TRBJ1-2 TRBV7-9 NA CASSFSTLTNYGYTF TGTGCCAGCAGCTTCTCGACCCTAACTAACTATGGCTACACCTTC
NA TRBJ2-7 TRBV5-8 NA CASSRSDRRAYEQYF TGTGCCAGCAGCCGATCCGACAGGAGAGCCTACGAGCAGTACTTC
medium-sized TRBJ1-1 TRBV6-1 NA CASSRDYENTEAFF TGTGCCAGCAGTAGGGACTACGAGAACACTGAAGCTTTCTTT
few TRBJ1-2 TRBV6-1 NA CASTPGFANYGYTF TGTGCCAGCACCCCGGGATTTGCGAACTATGGCTACACCTTC
NA TRBJ2-3 TRBV5-1 TRBD1 CASSSGQGTFQDTQYF TGCGCCAGCAGCTCCGGACAGGGGACTTTTCAAGATACGCAGTATTTT
few TRBJ2-7 TRBV29-1 NA CSVVVSRGYEQYF TGCAGCGTTGTTGTTTCCAGGGGATACGAGCAGTACTTC
NA TRBJ1-6 TRBV2 NA CASSVRDLYSPLHF TGTGCCAGCAGTGTCCGGGACTTGTATTCACCCCTCCACTTT
many TRBJ2-5 TRBV20-1 NA CSARAGGETQYF TGCAGTGCTAGAGCAGGGGGGGAGACCCAGTACTTC
few TRBJ1-6 TRBV28 NA CASSPPGRGSSPIHF TGTGCCAGTAGTCCCCCGGGACGGGGGTCGTCACCCATCCACTTT
few TRBJ1-2 TRBV6-5 NA CASSYDGALRGGGYTF TGTGCCAGCAGTTACGATGGGGCTTTGAGGGGAGGGGGCTACACCTTC
NA TRBJ1-6 TRBV6-1 NA CASRATISSFSPLHF TGTGCCAGCAGAGCGACCATTTCGTCGTTTTCACCCCTCCACTTT
NA TRBJ1-4 TRBV9 NA CASSPGTRSEKLFF TGTGCCAGCAGCCCCGGGACCAGGAGTGAAAAACTGTTTTTT
medium-sized TRBJ1-2 TRBV28 TRBD1 CASSRGGQGARSYGYTF TGTGCCAGCAGCCGAGGGGGACAGGGGGCGCGTAGCTATGGCTACACCTTC
NA TRBJ2-3 TRBV11-1 TRBD2 CASSAGAPGLGTRDTQYF TGTGCCAGCAGCGCCGGGGCACCGGGACTAGGAACAAGAGATACGCAGTATTTT
medium-sized TRBJ2-1 TRBV20-1 TRBD2 CSAVAGNYNEQFF TGCAGTGCTGTAGCGGGGAACTACAATGAGCAGTTCTTC
few TRBJ1-1 TRBV10-3 TRBD1 CAISEGQGKVYTEAFF TGTGCCATCAGTGAGGGACAGGGGAAGGTATACACTGAAGCTTTCTTT
NA TRBJ1-3 TRBV18 TRBD1 CASSAGTGTNSGNTIYF TGTGCCAGCTCAGCAGGGACAGGGACTAACTCTGGAAACACCATATATTTT
few TRBJ1-1 TRBV6-2/TRBV6-3 NA CASSYDQGKAFF TGTGCCAGCAGTTACGATCAGGGGAAAGCTTTCTTT
NA TRBJ1-2 TRBV20-1 TRBD1 CSARQGDYGYTF TGCAGTGCTAGGCAGGGGGACTATGGCTACACCTTC
medium-sized TRBJ1-2 TRBV7-9 NA CASSLGNRESYGYTF TGTGCCAGCAGCTTAGGCAACAGGGAGTCCTATGGCTACACCTTC
NA TRBJ2-7 TRBV11-2 NA CASSRGQYEQYF TGTGCCAGCAGCCGGGGGCAATACGAGCAGTACTTC
medium-sized TRBJ2-1 TRBV10-3 TRBD1 CAISELNPGQKNNEQFF TGTGCCATCAGTGAACTCAATCCGGGACAGAAAAATAATGAGCAGTTCTTC
few TRBJ1-1 TRBV6-2/TRBV6-3 NA CASSHSTEAFF TGTGCCAGCAGTCATAGTACAGAAGCTTTCTTT
NA TRBJ1-2 TRBV6-5 NA CASSYSGGGGVYGYTF TGTGCCAGCAGTTACTCGGGTGGAGGGGGAGTATATGGCTACACCTTC
many TRBJ1-5 TRBV29-1 TRBD1 CSVEVGTGEGQPQHF TGCAGCGTTGAAGTAGGGACAGGGGAGGGTCAGCCCCAGCATTTT
many TRBJ2-2 TRBV5-5 NA CASSLWQYTGELFF TGTGCCAGCAGCTTGTGGCAGTACACCGGGGAGCTGTTTTTT
medium-sized TRBJ1-6 TRBV2 NA CASRNWADYNSPLHF TGTGCCAGCAGGAATTGGGCAGATTATAATTCACCCCTCCACTTT
few TRBJ2-3 TRBV12-3/TRBV12-4 TRBD2 CASSVGTSGTDTQYF TGTGCCAGCAGTGTTGGGACTAGCGGCACAGATACGCAGTATTTT
few TRBJ2-2 TRBV2 TRBD2 CASRISSGSGTGELFF TGTGCCAGCAGGATAAGTAGCGGGAGTGGCACCGGGGAGCTGTTTTTT
NA TRBJ1-2 TRBV7-3 NA CASSHTGRFYGYTF TGTGCCAGCAGTCATACAGGGAGGTTCTATGGCTACACCTTC
NA TRBJ2-7 TRBV6-1 NA CASSLLGYEQYF TGTGCCAGCAGCCTCTTGGGGTACGAGCAGTACTTC
NA TRBJ2-1 TRBV6-1 TRBD2 CASSERTSGPYNEQFF TGTGCCAGCAGTGAACGGACTAGCGGGCCGTACAATGAGCAGTTCTTC
NA TRBJ2-1 TRBV7-8 NA CASSLGGQGHEQFF TGTGCCAGCAGCTTAGGGGGGCAGGGTCATGAGCAGTTCTTC
NA TRBJ1-2 TRBV30 TRBD1 CAWTLGQGPGYTF TGTGCCTGGACGCTTGGACAGGGGCCGGGGTACACCTTC
few TRBJ2-1 TRBV12-3/TRBV12-4 TRBD1 CASSTDVQGWSDEQFF TGTGCCAGCAGTACAGACGTACAGGGGTGGTCGGATGAGCAGTTCTTC
few TRBJ2-1 TRBV6-1 TRBD1 CASRKGQGSEQFF TGTGCCAGCAGAAAAGGACAGGGGAGTGAGCAGTTCTTC